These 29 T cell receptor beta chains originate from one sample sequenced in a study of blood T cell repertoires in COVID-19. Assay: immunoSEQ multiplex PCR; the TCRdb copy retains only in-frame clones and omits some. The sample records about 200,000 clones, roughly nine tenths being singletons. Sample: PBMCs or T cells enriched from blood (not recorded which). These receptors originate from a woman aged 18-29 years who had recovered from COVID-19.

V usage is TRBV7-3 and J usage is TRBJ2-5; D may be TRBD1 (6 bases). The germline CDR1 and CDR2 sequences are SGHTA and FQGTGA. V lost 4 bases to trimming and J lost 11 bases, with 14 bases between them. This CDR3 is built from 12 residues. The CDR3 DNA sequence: TGTGCCAGCAGCTGCTGGACAGTAACTCAGTACTTC. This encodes CASSCWTVTQYF. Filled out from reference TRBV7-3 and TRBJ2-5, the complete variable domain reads GAGVSQTPSNKVTEKGKYVELRCDPISGHTALYWYRQSLGQGPEFLIYFQGTGAADDSGLPNDRFFAVRPEGSVSTLKIQRTERGDSAVYLCASSCWTVTQYFGPGTRLLVL.

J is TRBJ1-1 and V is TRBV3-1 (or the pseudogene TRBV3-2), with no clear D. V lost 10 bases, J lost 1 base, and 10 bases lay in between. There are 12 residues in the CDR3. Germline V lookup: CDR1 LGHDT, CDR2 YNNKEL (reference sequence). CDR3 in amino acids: CAKGDGNTEAFF. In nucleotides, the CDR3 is TGTGCCAAAGGAGACGGGAACACTGAAGCTTTCTTT.

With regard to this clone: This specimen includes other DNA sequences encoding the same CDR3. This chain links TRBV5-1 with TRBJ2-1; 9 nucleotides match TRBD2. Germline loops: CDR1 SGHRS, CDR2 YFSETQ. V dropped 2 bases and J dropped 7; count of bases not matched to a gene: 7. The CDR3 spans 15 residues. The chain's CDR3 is CASSLTSGGLNEQFF. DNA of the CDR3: TGCGCCAGCAGCTTAACCAGCGGGGGGTTGAATGAGCAGTTCTTC.

In DNA form, the CDR3 reads TGCGCCAGCAGTCGTCCGGGAGAGGATGGCTACACCTTC. Protein product: CASSRPGEDGYTF. The chain uses TRBV23-1 and TRBJ1-2; D gene unclear. TRBV23-1 is known as an ORF, though its function is uncertain. V was shortened by 4 bases and J by 6 bases, with 12 bases between the two germline ends. This CDR3 has 13 residues.

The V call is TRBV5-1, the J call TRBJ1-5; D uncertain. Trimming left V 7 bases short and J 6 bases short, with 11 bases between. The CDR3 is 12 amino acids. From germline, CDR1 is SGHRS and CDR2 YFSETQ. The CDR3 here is CASLRVGQPQHF. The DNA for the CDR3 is TGCGCCAGCCTTAGAGTTGGTCAGCCCCAGCATTTT. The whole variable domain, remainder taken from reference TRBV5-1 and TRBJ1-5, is KAGVTQTPRYLIKTRGQQVTLSCSPISGHRSVSWYQQTPGQGLQFLFEYFSETQRNKGNFPGRFSGRQFSNSRSEMNVSTLELGDSALYLCASLRVGQPQHFGDGTRLSIL.

Written as DNA, the CDR3 is TGTGCCAGCAGCGTACAAGCGGCACCGGGTGGAGATACGCAGTATTTT. It specifies CASSVQAAPGGDTQYF. This chain joins TRBV9 and TRBJ2-3, with D maybe TRBD2 (5 bases). Trimming took off 1 base at V and 5 bases at J, with 17 bases between the two ends. Germline V gene data show CDR1 as SGDLS and CDR2 as YYNGEE. The CDR3 spans 16 residues.

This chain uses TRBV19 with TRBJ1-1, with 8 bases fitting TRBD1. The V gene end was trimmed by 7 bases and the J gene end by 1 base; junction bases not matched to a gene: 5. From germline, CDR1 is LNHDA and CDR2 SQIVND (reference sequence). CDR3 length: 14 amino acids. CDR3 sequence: CASTTDRANTEAFF. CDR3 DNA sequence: TGTGCCAGTACCACGGACAGGGCGAACACTGAAGCTTTCTTT.

The CDR3 loop is CASSFLSGGASGNEQFF. CDR3 DNA: TGCGCCAGCAGCTTTTTAAGCGGGGGGGCTTCAGGAAATGAGCAGTTCTTC. The J gene is TRBJ2-1, the V gene TRBV5-1; 10 nucleotides match TRBD2. The CDR3 runs 17 residues. V was clipped by 2 bases and J by 7 bases; unmatched bases: 12. Germline CDR1 is SGHRS and CDR2 is YFSETQ. Looking up the rest from reference TRBV5-1 and TRBJ2-1 gives the full variable domain: KAGVTQTPRYLIKTRGQQVTLSCSPISGHRSVSWYQQTPGQGLQFLFEYFSETQRNKGNFPGRFSGRQFSNSRSEMNVSTLELGDSALYLCASSFLSGGASGNEQFFGPGTRLTVL.

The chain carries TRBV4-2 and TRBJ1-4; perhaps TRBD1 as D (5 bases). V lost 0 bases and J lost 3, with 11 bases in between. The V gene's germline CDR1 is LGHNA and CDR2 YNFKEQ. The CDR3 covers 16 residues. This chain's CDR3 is CASSQEDEGANEKLFF. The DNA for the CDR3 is TGTGCCAGCAGCCAAGAGGATGAAGGGGCTAATGAAAAACTGTTTTTT.

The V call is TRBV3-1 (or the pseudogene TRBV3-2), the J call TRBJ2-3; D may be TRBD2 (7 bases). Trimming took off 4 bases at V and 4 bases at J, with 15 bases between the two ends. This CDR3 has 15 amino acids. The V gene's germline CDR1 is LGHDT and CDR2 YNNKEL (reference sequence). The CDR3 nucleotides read TGTGCCAGCAGCCCATGGGAGGGGGACGCAGATACGCAGTATTTT. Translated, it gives CASSPWEGDADTQYF.

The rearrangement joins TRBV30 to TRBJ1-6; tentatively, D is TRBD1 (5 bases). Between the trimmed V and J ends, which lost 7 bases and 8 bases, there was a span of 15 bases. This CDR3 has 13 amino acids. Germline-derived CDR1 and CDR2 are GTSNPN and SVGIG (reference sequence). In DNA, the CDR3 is TGTGCCTCCTCCGGGACTATGTATTCACCCCTCCACTTT. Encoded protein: CASSGTMYSPLHF.

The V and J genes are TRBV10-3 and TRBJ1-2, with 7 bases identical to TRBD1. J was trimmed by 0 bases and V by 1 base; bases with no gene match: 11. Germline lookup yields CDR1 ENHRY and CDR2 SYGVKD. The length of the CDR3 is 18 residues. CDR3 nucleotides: TGTGCCATCAGTGAGTTTTGGGGACAGCTCCCAGCTAACTATGGCTACACCTTC. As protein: CAISEFWGQLPANYGYTF.

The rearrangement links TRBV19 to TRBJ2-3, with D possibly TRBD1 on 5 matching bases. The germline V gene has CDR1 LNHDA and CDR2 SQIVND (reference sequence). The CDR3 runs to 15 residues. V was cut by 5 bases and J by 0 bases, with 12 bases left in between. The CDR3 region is CASSAQGASTDTQYF. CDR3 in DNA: TGTGCCAGTAGTGCCCAGGGTGCTAGCACAGATACGCAGTATTTT.

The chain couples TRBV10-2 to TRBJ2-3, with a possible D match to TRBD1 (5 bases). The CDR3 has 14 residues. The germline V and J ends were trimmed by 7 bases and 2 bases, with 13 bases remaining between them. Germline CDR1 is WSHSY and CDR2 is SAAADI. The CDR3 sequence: CASKVTANTDTQYF. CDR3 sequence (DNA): TGCGCCAGCAAGGTGACAGCTAACACAGATACGCAGTATTTT.

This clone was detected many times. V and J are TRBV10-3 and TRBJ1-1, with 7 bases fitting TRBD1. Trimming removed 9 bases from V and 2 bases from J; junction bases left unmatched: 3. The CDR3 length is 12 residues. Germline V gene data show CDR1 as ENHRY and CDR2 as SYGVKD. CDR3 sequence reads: CAIQGTNTEAFF. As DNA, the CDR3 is TGTGCCATACAGGGGACCAACACTGAAGCTTTCTTT.

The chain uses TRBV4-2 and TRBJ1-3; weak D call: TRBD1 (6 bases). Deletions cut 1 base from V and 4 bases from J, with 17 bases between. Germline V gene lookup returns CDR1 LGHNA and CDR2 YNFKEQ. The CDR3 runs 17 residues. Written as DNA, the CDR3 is TGTGCCAGCAGCCAAGTTTACCGCAGGGGCGAAGGAAACACCATATATTTT. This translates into CASSQVYRRGEGNTIYF.

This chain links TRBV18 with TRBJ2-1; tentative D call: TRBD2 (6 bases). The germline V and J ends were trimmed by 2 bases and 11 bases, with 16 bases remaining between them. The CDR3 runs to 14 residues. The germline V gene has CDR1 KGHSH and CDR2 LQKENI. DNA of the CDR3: TGTGCCAGCTCACCAGAAGAGAGGACTAACAAGCAGTTCTTC. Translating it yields CASSPEERTNKQFF.

The chain's CDR3 is CASSDLAGNTDTQYF. The CDR3 coding sequence is TGTGCCAGCAGCGACCTAGCGGGAAACACAGATACGCAGTATTTT. The gene calls are TRBV6-4 and TRBJ2-3; 9 nucleotides match TRBD2. Germline values: CDR1 MRHNA, CDR2 SNTAGT. The CDR3 loop spans 15 amino acids. V dropped 6 bases and J dropped 2; count of bases not matched to a gene: 6.

Here the CDR3 reads CASSQTSGGADEQYF. DNA for the CDR3: TGTGCCAGCAGCCAGACTAGCGGGGGGGCGGACGAGCAGTACTTC. J is TRBJ2-7 and V is TRBV7-9, with 14 bases that match TRBD2. The CDR3 spans 15 residues. Germline loops: CDR1 SEHNR, CDR2 FQNEAQ (reference sequence). The trim removed 5 bases at V and 5 bases at J, leaving 5 bases unmatched.

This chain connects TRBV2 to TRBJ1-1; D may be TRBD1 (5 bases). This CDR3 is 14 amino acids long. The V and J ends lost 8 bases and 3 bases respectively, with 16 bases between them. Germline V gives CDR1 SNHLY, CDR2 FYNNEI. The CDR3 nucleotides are TGTGCCAGCCACCCGTCAGGGATTGACACTGAAGCTTTCTTT. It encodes CASHPSGIDTEAFF.

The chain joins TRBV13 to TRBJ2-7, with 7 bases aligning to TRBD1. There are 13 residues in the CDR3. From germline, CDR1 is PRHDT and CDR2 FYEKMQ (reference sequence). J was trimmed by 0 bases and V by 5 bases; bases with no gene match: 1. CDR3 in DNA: TGTGCCAGCAGCCGGACAGGCTCCTACGAGCAGTACTTC. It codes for CASSRTGSYEQYF.

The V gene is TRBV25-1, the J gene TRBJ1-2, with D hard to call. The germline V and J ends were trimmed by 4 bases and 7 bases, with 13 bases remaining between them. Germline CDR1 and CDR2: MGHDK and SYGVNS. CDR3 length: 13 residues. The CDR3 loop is CASSGTGNFGYTF. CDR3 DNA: TGTGCCAGCAGTGGAACGGGAAATTTTGGCTACACCTTC.

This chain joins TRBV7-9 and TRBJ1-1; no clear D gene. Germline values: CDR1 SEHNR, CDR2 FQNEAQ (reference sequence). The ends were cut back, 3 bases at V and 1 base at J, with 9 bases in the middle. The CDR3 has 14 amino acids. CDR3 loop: CASSLNERNTEAFF. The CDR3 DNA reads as TGTGCCAGCAGCTTGAATGAGCGGAACACTGAAGCTTTCTTT.

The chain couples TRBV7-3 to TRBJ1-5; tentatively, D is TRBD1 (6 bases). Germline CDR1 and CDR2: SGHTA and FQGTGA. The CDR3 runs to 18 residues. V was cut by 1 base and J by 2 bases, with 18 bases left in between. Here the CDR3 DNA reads TGTGCCAGCAGCTTAATGGCACCACAGGGAAGCGGCAATCAGCCCCAGCATTTT. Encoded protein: CASSLMAPQGSGNQPQHF.

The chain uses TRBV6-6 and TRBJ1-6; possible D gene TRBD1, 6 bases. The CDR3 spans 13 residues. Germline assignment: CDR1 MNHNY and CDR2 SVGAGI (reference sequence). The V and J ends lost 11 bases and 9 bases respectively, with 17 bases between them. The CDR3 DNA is TGTGCCGAACAGGGCGCCGCTGGTTCACCCCTCCACTTT. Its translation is CAEQGAAGSPLHF.

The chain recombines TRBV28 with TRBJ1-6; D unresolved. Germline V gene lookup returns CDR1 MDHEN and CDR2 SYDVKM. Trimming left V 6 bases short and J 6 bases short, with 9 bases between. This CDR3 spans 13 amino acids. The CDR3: CASRAEPNSPLHF. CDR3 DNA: TGTGCCAGCAGGGCAGAACCTAATTCACCCCTCCACTTT.

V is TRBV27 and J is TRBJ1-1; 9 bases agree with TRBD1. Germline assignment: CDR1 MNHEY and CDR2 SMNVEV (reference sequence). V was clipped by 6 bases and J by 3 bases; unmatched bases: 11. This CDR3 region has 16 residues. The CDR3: CASSPWGGTGYTEAFF. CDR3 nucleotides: TGTGCCAGCAGCCCATGGGGGGGGACAGGGTACACTGAAGCTTTCTTT.

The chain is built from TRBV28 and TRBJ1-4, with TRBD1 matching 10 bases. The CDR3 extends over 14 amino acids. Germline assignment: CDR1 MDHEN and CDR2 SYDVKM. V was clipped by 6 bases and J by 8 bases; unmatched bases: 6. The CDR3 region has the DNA TGTGCCAGCAGAACCGGGGACAGGGGCGAAAAACTGTTTTTT. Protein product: CASRTGDRGEKLFF.

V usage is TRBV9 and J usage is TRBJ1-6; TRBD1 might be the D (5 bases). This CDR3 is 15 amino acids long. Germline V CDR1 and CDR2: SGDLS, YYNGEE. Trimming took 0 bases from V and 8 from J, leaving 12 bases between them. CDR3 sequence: CASSVGRGGYSPLHF. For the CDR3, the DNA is TGTGCCAGCAGCGTAGGTCGGGGGGGGTATTCACCCCTCCACTTT.